The entry below describes one T cell receptor beta chain. The V and J ends lost 4 bases and 3 bases respectively, with 7 bases between them. Germline V gives CDR1 MDHEN, CDR2 SYDVKM. The CDR3 runs to 12 residues. The sample belongs to a study of blood T cell repertoires in COVID-19. Study-level background: Material from acute and convalescent COVID-19 was sourced from the United States, Italy and Spain. In each case, the material was cDNA or gDNA derived from T cells, B-cell-depleted T cells, or PBMCs.

Sequenced by immunoSEQ multiplex PCR; TCRdb stores in-frame clones only, minus some. This repertoire shows a few hundred thousand clones, 80% to 90% found once; its top ten account for approximately 7.8%. The sequenced sample was peripheral blood. This receptor was taken from a woman between 50 and 59 years old who had recovered from COVID-19. The chain joins TRBV28 to TRBJ2-7; no reliable D call. The CDR3 is CASSWAVYEQYF. Here the CDR3 DNA reads TGTGCCAGCAGTTGGGCAGTCTACGAGCAGTACTTC.